A selection of T cell receptor beta chains follows, all from one sample in a study of shared T cell receptors in the human thymus. The assay was immunoSEQ multiplex PCR, and TCRdb's table has in-frame clones only and misses some. The table lists under 850,000 clones, 85% to 90% of them singletons. The same specimen was also included in a second study, on human thymus T cells.

What was sequenced was thymocytes. The receptors were gathered from a boy younger than two with a congenital heart defect. Both conserved end residues are trimmed from each CDR3. Some rows have no size entry. The others give once, few or many, or a class for an expanded clone.

size | V | CDR3
- | TRBV13 | ASRYSPSGANVLT
- | TRBV28 | ASSPLKHNYGYT
- | TRBV18 | ASSPPQGAVGYT
- | TRBV30 | AWSALTGSSYNEQF
- | TRBV19 | ASSIDRYRGPYEQY
once | TRBV19 | ASNTGESTEAF
- | TRBV9 | ASSAPPRGDGYT
- | TRBV5-4 | ASSLDRARYEQY
- | TRBV21-1 | ASSISGSLPGQY
- | TRBV5-6 | ASSLKRGLSYNEQF
- | TRBV5-4 | ASSSSGTGAPKSQNIQY
- | TRBV6-5 | ASSRFSGQPYEQY
- | TRBV25-1 | ASPCWSFSYNEQF
- | TRBV18 | ASSLRTGLQETQY
- | TRBV5-1 | ASSSELAGTSYEQY
few | TRBV30 | AWSADVGGYGYT
- | TRBV28 | ASSFLGEQY
- | TRBV7-3 | ASSGGPGRRAF
- | TRBV29-1 | SAGTDGAGVDTEAF
- | TRBV2 | ASSERGLAGGGGDTQY
- | TRBV7-6 | ASSQTGGGDNEQF
- | TRBV4-3 | ASSQVQGGRNTIY
few | TRBV23-1 | ASSQFYTHRETQY
- | TRBV7-9 | ASSLMVGVGGDSNQPQH
- | TRBV2 | ASQSGAPTSDRETQY
- | TRBV4-3 | ASSQDEALGYNEQF
- | TRBV11-1 | ASSCGLAGDETQY
- | TRBV6-1 | ASTRTSGSPDTQY